Here is one TCR beta chain with its context. V was pared by 5 bases and J by 4 bases, with 14 bases between. This CDR3 comprises 14 residues. Looked up from germline, CDR1 is PRHDT and CDR2 is FYEKMQ (reference sequence). The sample belongs to a study of control samples from healthy donors and cancer patients. Method: immunoSEQ multiplex PCR; TCRdb's copy keeps in-frame clones and lacks some. The repertoire holds some 210,000 clones, with about 91% as singletons. The sequenced sample consisted of blood. The V call is TRBV13, the J call TRBJ2-5, with D tentatively TRBD1 (5 bases). The receptor was isolated from a man aged 25-45 years in good health. CDR3 nucleotide sequence: TGTGCCAGCAGCGCCACAGGAAGTGGAGAGACCCAGTACTTC. Translated: CASSATGSGETQYF.